These 5 T cell receptor beta chains were all obtained from the same sample, sequenced in a study of technical replicates of blood from a few donors. Clones were read by immunoSEQ multiplex PCR, and TCRdb kept only the in-frame ones, dropping some. Among around 60,000 clones listed, around 93% were seen once. The source material was PBMCs. The receptor source for this set is a human donor in good health. Some clones in this sample may be carry-over from other donors' samples.

The chain combines TRBV7-9 with TRBJ2-3; maybe TRBD2 (7 bases). Trimming left V 4 bases short and J 5 bases short, with 19 bases between. The CDR3 consists of 16 residues. Germline CDR1 and CDR2: SEHNR and FQNEAQ (reference sequence). CDR3 amino acids: CASSYRVGGRRDTQYF. CDR3 bases: TGTGCCAGCAGCTACCGGGTGGGGGGGCGTAGAGATACGCAGTATTTT. The whole variable domain, remainder taken from reference TRBV7-9 and TRBJ2-3, is DTGVSQNPRHKITKRGQNVTFRCDPISEHNRLYWYRQTLGQGPEFLTYFQNEAQLEKSRLLSDRFSAERPKGSFSTLEIQRTEQGDSAMYLCASSYRVGGRRDTQYFGPGTRLTVL.

This chain connects TRBV19 to TRBJ1-1; the D is unclear. The CDR3 is 13 residues long. Germline assignment: CDR1 LNHDA and CDR2 SQIVND (reference sequence). V lost 5 bases and J 3 bases, leaving 10 bases between the germline ends. The CDR3 region has the DNA TGTGCCAGTAGTGGCATAGCGGACACTGAAGCTTTCTTT. This codes for CASSGIADTEAFF.

This chain joins TRBV6-1 and TRBJ1-1; possibly TRBD1 for D (6 bases). The CDR3 loop spans 14 amino acids. The V gene lost 2 bases and the J gene lost 4 bases, with 11 bases spanning the gap. The germline CDR1 and CDR2 sequences are MNHNS and SASEGT. CDR3 amino acids: CASSEWGQTTEAFF. DNA for the CDR3: TGTGCCAGCAGTGAATGGGGGCAAACCACTGAAGCTTTCTTT.

The chain carries TRBV2 and TRBJ2-5, with D possibly TRBD1 on 5 matching bases. This CDR3 has 12 residues. V shed 5 bases and J shed 2 bases, with 6 bases lying between them. Per the germline V gene, CDR1 is SNHLY and CDR2 is FYNNEI. The CDR3 protein is CASSRTQETQYF. The CDR3 DNA reads as TGTGCCAGCAGTAGGACACAAGAGACCCAGTACTTC.

This CDR3 reads CASSLRQGWDTGELFF. The CDR3 nucleotides read TGTGCCAGCAGCCTACGACAGGGTTGGGACACCGGGGAGCTGTTTTTT. The chain has TRBV5-5 and TRBJ2-2; 7 bases agree with TRBD1. This CDR3 is built from 16 residues. Germline lookup yields CDR1 SGHKS and CDR2 YYEKEE (reference sequence). V shed 4 bases, J shed 3 bases, and the junction held 9 bases outside the gene matches.